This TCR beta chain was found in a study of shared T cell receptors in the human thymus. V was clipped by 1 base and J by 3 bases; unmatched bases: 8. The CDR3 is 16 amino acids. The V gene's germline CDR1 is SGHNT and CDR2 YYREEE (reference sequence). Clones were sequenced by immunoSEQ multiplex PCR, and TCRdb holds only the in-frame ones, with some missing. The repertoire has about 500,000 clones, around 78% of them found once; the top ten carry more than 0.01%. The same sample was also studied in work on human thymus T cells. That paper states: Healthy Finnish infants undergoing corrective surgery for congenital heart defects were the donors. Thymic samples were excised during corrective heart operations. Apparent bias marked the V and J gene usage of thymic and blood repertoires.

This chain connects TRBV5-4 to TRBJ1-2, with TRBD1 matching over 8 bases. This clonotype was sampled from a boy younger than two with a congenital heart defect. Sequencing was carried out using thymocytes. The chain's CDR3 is CASSLWTGPGDYGYTF. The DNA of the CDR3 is TGTGCCAGCAGCTTGTGGACAGGGCCGGGGGACTATGGCTACACCTTC.